This is a list of T cell receptor beta chains from one sample in a study of spatial heterogeneity in lung cancer. TCRdb re-analysed the 5' RACE reads in MiXCR, keeping a single row per CDR3 protein. The table shows thousands of distinct CDR3 sequences, with 11% occurring only once. The material sequenced was lung tumor tissue, taken at surgery. The receptors originated from a male donor with early-stage non-small cell lung cancer. CDR3s include the opening cysteine and the closing phenylalanine or tryptophan. A D gene is named only where the DNA matches it firmly. Size tells how often a clone was seen (once, few, many) or the class of an expanded clone, and some rows leave it out.

medium-sized | TRBJ2-1 | TRBV3-1 | NA | 15 | TGTGCCAGCAGCCAAGGGCGGGACCCGGTAAATGAGCAGTTCTTC | CASSQGRDPVNEQFF
medium-sized | TRBJ1-5 | TRBV12-3/TRBV12-4 | NA | 14 | TGTGCCAGCAGTTTATCACAATTCAATCAGCCCCAGCATTTT | CASSLSQFNQPQHF
medium-sized | TRBJ2-2 | TRBV6-5 | TRBD1 | 13 | TGTGCCAGCAGTTACACAGGGGACGGGGAGCTGTTTTTT | CASSYTGDGELFF
NA | TRBJ2-1 | TRBV6-1 | TRBD2 | 16 | TGTGCCAGCAGCGCTGCACTAGCGGGAACTTACAATGAGCAGTTCTTC | CASSAALAGTYNEQFF
medium-sized | TRBJ2-5 | TRBV18 | NA | 14 | TGTGCCAGCTCACCACCCTCGGGGTCAGAGACCCAGTACTTC | CASSPPSGSETQYF
NA | TRBJ1-1 | TRBV29-1 | NA | 12 | TGCAGCGTTGACGGGGCGGACACTGAAGCTTTCTTT | CSVDGADTEAFF
medium-sized | TRBJ2-2 | TRBV5-1 | TRBD1 | 17 | TGCGCCAGCAGCCCCAGGGGGACAGGGGTGAACACCGGGGAGCTGTTTTTT | CASSPRGTGVNTGELFF
medium-sized | TRBJ2-3 | TRBV6-2/TRBV6-3 | NA | 12 | TGTGCCAGCAGTCCTAGGACAGATACGCAGTATTTT | CASSPRTDTQYF
medium-sized | TRBJ1-3 | TRBV29-1 | NA | 15 | TGCAGCGTGACCCAGGGGTCGGTCTGGGGAAACACCATATATTTT | CSVTQGSVWGNTIYF
medium-sized | TRBJ2-7 | TRBV6-6 | NA | 13 | TGTGCCAGCAGGACCGAGAGCTCCTACGAGCAGTACTTC | CASRTESSYEQYF
many | TRBJ2-4 | TRBV7-2 | NA | 12 | TGTGCCAGCAGCCTTATAACCGTCATTCAGTACTTC | CASSLITVIQYF
medium-sized | TRBJ1-3 | TRBV6-1 | NA | 13 | TGTGCCAGCAGTGAAGACCAAGGAAACACCATATATTTT | CASSEDQGNTIYF
medium-sized | TRBJ2-6 | TRBV5-6 | NA | 15 | TGTGCCAGCAGCTCGAGTGACTCTGGGGCCAACGTCCTGACTTTC | CASSSSDSGANVLTF